Listed here is a single T cell receptor (beta chain). V shed 3 bases and J 3 bases; nucleotides not matched to a gene: 6. The CDR3 contains 15 residues. Germline loops: CDR1 LNHDA, CDR2 SQIVND (reference sequence). The data were taken from a study of shared clonotypes between healthy human individuals. Here immunoSEQ multiplex PCR was the method, and the copy in TCRdb shows in-frame clones only, minus some. Of fewer than 2.5 million clones listed, more than 85% are singletons. The clonotype was recovered from a man aged 18 to 29 in good health. Some clones in this sample may be carry-over from other donors' samples. Sequenced input: naive CD4+ T cells from PBMCs. Sample subset: CD45RA+ positively selected. This sequence joins TRBV19 and TRBJ2-5; TRBD2 matches 8 bases. The CDR3: CASSIRSGGEETQYF. The CDR3 DNA reads as TGTGCCAGTAGTATTAGGTCGGGAGGGGAAGAGACCCAGTACTTC.